These 27 T cell receptor beta chains share one sample of origin, sequenced in a study of T cell repertoires in cytomegalovirus infection. Each CDR3 protein gets one entry after TCRdb re-called the reads with MiXCR. The sample comprises fewer than 950,000 distinct CDR3 sequences, 32% of which are singletons, and 9.5% to 15% rests with the top ten. These TCRs are of unknown antigen specificity. The specimen was cultured CD8+ T cells from PBMCs, collected from culture after CMV antigen stimulation. These receptors were taken from a human donor in good health (CMV status not recorded). Some clones in this sample may be carry-over from other donors' samples.

This clonotype was found a few times. The chain joins TRBV12-3 or TRBV12-4 to TRBJ1-4, with TRBD1 matching 7 bases. V dropped 5 bases and J dropped 5; count of bases not matched to a gene: 11. The CDR3 length is 16 residues. The CDR3 DNA reads TGTGCCAGCAGTCCCCGAGGGGGCGGCCCAAATGAAAAACTGTTTTTT. Translation: CASSPRGGGPNEKLFF.

This clonotype was seen only a few times. This sequence joins TRBV6-1 and TRBJ1-1, with D uncertain. The germline V and J ends were trimmed by 3 bases and 11 bases, with 19 bases remaining between them. The V gene's germline CDR1 is MNHNS and CDR2 SASEGT. The CDR3 is 14 residues long. The CDR3 loop reads CASSDPPGSPGAFF. The CDR3 region has the DNA TGTGCCAGCAGTGACCCTCCGGGATCTCCGGGCGCTTTCTTT.

The chain is built from TRBV4-1 and TRBJ1-4, with TRBD1 as a possible D gene (6 bases). Trimming took 4 bases from V and 8 from J, leaving 20 bases between them. The CDR3 has 16 residues. Germline lookup yields CDR1 MGHRA and CDR2 YSYEKL. The CDR3 sequence: CASSPSSGEVREKLFF. The CDR3 DNA reads TGCGCCAGCAGCCCAAGCTCAGGGGAGGTGCGAGAAAAACTGTTTTTT.

The table lists this clonotype with a few counts. The chain is built from TRBV3-1 and TRBJ2-4; 7 bases fit TRBD1. The germline V gene encodes CDR1 LGHDT and CDR2 YNNKEL (reference sequence). The CDR3 runs to 13 residues. With 4 bases clipped from V and 4 bases from J, the junction kept 1 base outside the gene matches. The DNA for the CDR3 is TGTGCCAGCAGCCTACAGGGGAAAAACATTCAGTACTTC. Translation: CASSLQGKNIQYF.

This clonotype was picked up a small number of times. CDR3: CASGRRGLDTEAFF. The CDR3, as DNA: TGTGCTAGTGGCCGGCGGGGGCTGGACACTGAAGCTTTCTTT. The chain carries TRBV12-5 and TRBJ1-1, with a possible D match to TRBD1 (6 bases). The V end was cut by 6 bases, the J end by 3 bases, with 14 bases between. Germline V gives CDR1 LGHNT, CDR2 FRNRAP. The CDR3 contains 14 residues.

V is TRBV12-3 or TRBV12-4 and J is TRBJ2-5; D is uncertain. The CDR3 has 13 amino acids. Between the trimmed V and J ends, which lost 5 bases and 4 bases, there was a span of 11 bases. This chain's CDR3 is CASSQQERETQYF. In DNA, the CDR3 is TGTGCCAGCAGTCAGCAAGAACGAGAGACCCAGTACTTC.

This clonotype was seen a few times. The rearrangement links TRBV7-9 to TRBJ2-5; 8 bases are a match to TRBD1. Germline V CDR1 and CDR2: SEHNR, FQNEAQ (reference sequence). V shed 2 bases and J 5 bases; nucleotides not matched to a gene: 10. The CDR3 length is 16 residues. The CDR3 DNA is TGTGCCAGCAGCTTAACACGGACAGGGCCCAAGGAGACCCAGTACTTC. Translating it yields CASSLTRTGPKETQYF.

The J gene is TRBJ1-1, the V gene TRBV10-3, with unresolved D. In germline, CDR1 is ENHRY, CDR2 SYGVKD. The CDR3 spans 16 residues. Trimming pared 3 bases from V and 0 bases from J, leaving 14 bases between. Here the CDR3 DNA reads TGTGCCATCAGTGAAGGAAGCGGTAGATTGAACACTGAAGCTTTCTTT. Translating gives CAISEGSGRLNTEAFF.

The V and J genes are TRBV10-2 and TRBJ2-3, with D unclear. The DNA end lines up better with TRBJ1-5; the J call may be wrong. The CDR3 consists of 12 residues. CDR1 WSHSY and CDR2 SAAADI come from the germline V gene. In DNA, the CDR3 is TGCGCCAGCCAAGAGCTCACAGATACGCAGCATTTT. The encoded protein is CASQELTDTQHF.

With respect to this clonotype: A much larger clone is a single base away; this may be a read error. The chain links TRBV6-1 to TRBJ1-5; a weak D match, TRBD1 (6 bases). CDR3 length: 14 amino acids. The V gene's germline CDR1 is MNHNS and CDR2 SASEGT. The CDR3 coding sequence is TGTGCCAGCGGTGAAGCAGGGGTAAATCAGCCCCAGCATTTT. This translates into CASGEAGVNQPQHF.

This clonotype was seen more than once but under ten times. The CDR3, as DNA: TGTGCCAGCAGCTCCACAGACGAAGCCACCGGGGAGCTGTTTTTT. Translated, it gives CASSSTDEATGELFF. V usage is TRBV7-9 and J usage is TRBJ2-2, with unresolved D. V gave up 4 bases and J gave up 4 bases, with 13 bases separating them. Per the germline V gene, CDR1 is SEHNR and CDR2 is FQNEAQ (reference sequence). There are 15 residues in the CDR3.

The V and J genes are TRBV7-6 and TRBJ1-1, with a possible D match to TRBD1 (5 bases). V was shortened by 1 base and J by 4 bases, with 10 bases between the two germline ends. Germline V gives CDR1 SGHVS, CDR2 FNYEAQ. The CDR3 covers 14 residues. CDR3 nucleotides: TGTGCCAGCAGCTTAGGATCAGGGCCCACTGAAGCTTTCTTT. As protein: CASSLGSGPTEAFF.

This clonotype has only a few counts. The chain uses TRBV12-3 or TRBV12-4 and TRBJ2-2, with D unresolved. The V gene lost 3 bases and the J gene lost 4 bases, with 6 bases spanning the gap. There are 13 residues in the CDR3. In nucleotides, the CDR3 is TGTGCCAGCAGTTTTTCGGTCACCGGGGAGCTGTTTTTT. Translation: CASSFSVTGELFF.

V usage is TRBV19 and J usage is TRBJ1-5, with TRBD1 matching 9 bases. The CDR3 spans 18 residues. J was trimmed by 6 bases and V by 2 bases; bases with no gene match: 14. Germline CDR1 and CDR2: LNHDA and SQIVND (reference sequence). The CDR3 sequence: CASSIKRQGENVGQPQHF. As DNA, the CDR3 is TGTGCCAGTAGTATAAAGAGACAGGGGGAGAATGTAGGTCAGCCCCAGCATTTT.

This clonotype was seen once. The gene calls are TRBV14 and TRBJ2-3; no clear D. V lost 7 bases, J lost 5 bases, and 13 bases lay in between. Germline CDR1 reads SGHDN; CDR2 reads FVKESK. The CDR3 runs 13 residues. The CDR3 loop reads CASTPWVGDTQYF. The CDR3 DNA sequence: TGTGCCAGCACCCCCTGGGTTGGAGATACGCAGTATTTT.

The chain joins TRBV12-3 or TRBV12-4 to TRBJ2-3; D is unresolved. V was shortened by 6 bases and J by 5 bases, with 6 bases between the two germline ends. The CDR3 is 11 residues long. CDR3 sequence (DNA): TGTGCCAGCAGATACGGAGATACGCAGTATTTT. This sequence encodes CASRYGDTQYF.

This clonotype was picked up a small number of times. The V gene is TRBV6-6, the J gene TRBJ1-3; possible D gene TRBD1, 6 bases. The CDR3 contains 19 residues. CDR1 and CDR2 from the germline V gene are MNHNY and SVGAGI (reference sequence). V was trimmed by 5 bases and J by 3 bases, leaving 26 bases between them. The CDR3 DNA reads TGTGCCAGCAGTCCGGGGGACAAATCAAATTGGTCCTTTGGAAACACCATATATTTT. This gives the protein CASSPGDKSNWSFGNTIYF.

The rearrangement links TRBV7-4 to TRBJ1-5; TRBD1 might be the D (5 bases). CDR3 length equals 14 residues. The V end was cut by 3 bases, the J end by 5 bases, with 11 bases between. Germline assignment: CDR1 SGHVT and CDR2 SQSDAQ. The CDR3 loop reads CASSFTRGDQPQHF. The DNA of the CDR3 is TGTGCCAGCAGCTTCACGCGAGGGGATCAGCCCCAGCATTTT.

V is TRBV19 and J is TRBJ2-2; 7 nucleotides match TRBD2. With 7 bases clipped from V and 1 base from J, the junction kept 9 bases outside the gene matches. The germline CDR1 and CDR2 sequences are LNHDA and SQIVND (reference sequence). The CDR3 sequence is 16 residues long. CDR3 loop: CASTLIAGVNTGELFF. The CDR3 DNA follows: TGTGCCAGTACCCTGATCGCGGGGGTGAACACCGGGGAGCTGTTTTTT.

This clonotype has only a few counts. The rearrangement links TRBV6-6 to TRBJ1-5, with D possibly TRBD1 on 5 matching bases. V lost 2 bases and J 0 bases, leaving 14 bases between the germline ends. CDR1 MNHNY and CDR2 SVGAGI come from the germline V gene (reference sequence). CDR3 size: 17 residues. The CDR3 DNA reads TGTGCCAGCAGTTACACCATGGGCAGGGATAGCAATCAGCCCCAGCATTTT. Protein: CASSYTMGRDSNQPQHF.

The V and J genes are TRBV27 and TRBJ2-7; D is unclear. Trimming removed 3 bases from V and 4 bases from J, with 16 bases in between. Germline V lookup: CDR1 MNHEY, CDR2 SMNVEV (reference sequence). The length of the CDR3 is 15 residues. This CDR3 is CASSFKFRVGYEQYF. CDR3 bases: TGTGCCAGCAGTTTTAAGTTCCGGGTCGGATACGAGCAGTACTTC.

The chain joins TRBV5-4 to TRBJ1-4, with D uncertain. The CDR3 consists of 17 residues. Germline assignment: CDR1 SGHNT and CDR2 YYREEE (reference sequence). V lost 0 bases, J lost 2 bases, and 14 bases lay in between. CDR3 bases: TGTGCCAGCAGCTTGGGAGTGGGCGATGCGACTAATGAAAAACTGTTTTTT. It is translated as CASSLGVGDATNEKLFF.

V usage is TRBV9 and J usage is TRBJ1-2, with D tentatively TRBD1 (5 bases). This CDR3 region has 14 residues. V lost 0 bases and J 4 bases, leaving 10 bases between the germline ends. Germline CDR1 reads SGDLS; CDR2 reads YYNGEE. The DNA for the CDR3 is TGTGCCAGCAGCGTAGCAGGGACCGTCTATGGCTACACCTTC. It encodes CASSVAGTVYGYTF.

This clonotype was found a few times. V and J are TRBV6-5 and TRBJ1-2; D ambiguous. Germline-derived CDR1 and CDR2 are MNHEY and SVGAGI. Trimming shortened V by 4 bases and J by 2 bases, and 20 bases separated the two germline ends. The CDR3 has 17 residues. The CDR3 nucleotides are TGTGCCAGCAGTTCCATGGACTCGTGGGTACGGAACTATGGCTACACCTTC. Its translation: CASSSMDSWVRNYGYTF.

The chain couples TRBV5-4 to TRBJ2-7; no clear D gene. V was trimmed by 0 bases and J by 4 bases, leaving 11 bases between them. This CDR3 is 14 amino acids long. In germline, CDR1 is SGHNT, CDR2 YYREEE (reference sequence). Written as DNA, the CDR3 is TGTGCCAGCAGCTTGGAGGCAGCTACTTACGAGCAGTACGTC. Its translation: CASSLEAATYEQYV.

The gene calls are TRBV6-5 and TRBJ1-5; TRBD1 matches at 7 bases. The germline V gene encodes CDR1 MNHEY and CDR2 SVGAGI. The CDR3 has 17 amino acids. With V trimmed by 6 bases and J by 7 bases, 18 bases remained unmatched. CDR3 DNA: TGTGCCAGCAGCCCTAGACAGGTCAGGGGGACATGGCAGCCCCAGCATTTT. It is translated as CASSPRQVRGTWQPQHF.

In this sample, this clonotype turned up a few times. The chain carries TRBV7-4 and TRBJ1-3; D call uncertain. This CDR3 region has 15 residues. Germline loops: CDR1 SGHVT, CDR2 SQSDAQ. Deletions cut 10 bases from V and 1 base from J, with 17 bases between. CDR3 DNA: TGTGCCACCCTTAAAGGGAGTGGTTCTGGAAACACCATATATTTT. It yields the protein CATLKGSGSGNTIYF.